This T cell receptor (beta chain) came from a study of blood T cell repertoires in COVID-19. On the study more broadly: Italy, Spain and the United States were the sources of the convalescent and acute COVID-19 samples. In each case, the material was cDNA or gDNA derived from T cells, B-cell-depleted T cells, or PBMCs.

The length of the CDR3 is 14 residues. Germline lookup yields CDR1 SGHRS and CDR2 YFSETQ. V was clipped by 0 bases and J by 5 bases, with 10 bases between them. In the original analysis: Quantification of nucleated cells was approximated via reference gene primer amplification. Produced via immunoSEQ multiplex PCR; TCRdb's table is partial and in-frame only. The D gene and trimming were derived from the DNA, and the V and J assignments and clone size from that table. Of some 240,000 clones detected, roughly nine tenths appear once; the ten largest clones hold approximately 7.6%. The chain couples TRBV5-1 to TRBJ2-3; D perhaps matches TRBD1 (5 bases). The sequence was collected from a man aged 60 to 75 who had recovered from COVID-19. Sequencing was carried out using peripheral blood. Here the CDR3 reads CASSLAGAGDTQYF. CDR3 in DNA: TGCGCCAGCAGCTTGGCTGGGGCAGGAGATACGCAGTATTTT.